These T cell receptor beta chains were read from a single sample in a study of blood T cell repertoires in COVID-19. Only in-frame clones appear in the TCRdb table, and some are missing; sequencing was by immunoSEQ multiplex PCR. The data hold around 200,000 clones, with roughly 80% observed a single time. Sequencing was done on a sample of peripheral blood. These receptors were collected from a woman in her thirties or forties with COVID-19, enrolled during active disease. The CDR3 runs from the conserved cysteine through the conserved F or W. A D gene is named only where the DNA matches it firmly. A row's size may be missing; if present it is once, few, many or a size class.

DNA,CDR3,V,J,size,D
TGTGCCAGCAGCCCTCGGGACAGGGCATCCTATAATTCACCCCTCCACTTT,CASSPRDRASYNSPLHF,TRBV6-2/TRBV6-3,TRBJ1-6,-,TRBD1
TGTGCCAGCAGCTTAGGACTGTCGGTCACTAATGAAAAACTGTTTTTT,CASSLGLSVTNEKLFF,TRBV11-2,TRBJ1-4,once,-
TGTGCCAGCAGCTCCGGGGGGACCCTCTCCTACAATGAGCAGTTCTTC,CASSSGGTLSYNEQFF,TRBV5-4,TRBJ2-1,-,TRBD2
TGTGCCACCAGCGGGGGGGTAGCTAATCCCAAAAACATTCAGTACTTC,CATSGGVANPKNIQYF,TRBV15,TRBJ2-4,-,TRBD2
TGCAGCGTTGCCGGAAGAGGAGGCGCCGGCACCGGGGAGCTGTTTTTT,CSVAGRGGAGTGELFF,TRBV29-1,TRBJ2-2,-,-
TGTGCCAGCAGGAGGGACAGGGGTTATGGCTACACCTTC,CASRRDRGYGYTF,TRBV27,TRBJ1-2,-,TRBD1
TGTGCCACCAGAGGGGACTGGCAAGAGACCCAGTACTTC,CATRGDWQETQYF,TRBV27,TRBJ2-5,-,-
TGCGCCAGCAGCCAAGACCCTAGCGGGAGGGTAGGTGAGCAGTTCTTC,CASSQDPSGRVGEQFF,TRBV4-1,TRBJ2-1,once,TRBD2
TGTGCCAGCAGCTTATTAATCTCGAGCACTGAAGCTTTCTTT,CASSLLISSTEAFF,TRBV7-8,TRBJ1-1,few,-
TGTGCCAGCAGCTTACGGACAGGGGGCAGGGAGACCCAGTACTTC,CASSLRTGGRETQYF,TRBV11-3,TRBJ2-5,-,TRBD1
TGTGCCAGCAGCCCCCAGGGGAACGCACGCAACGAGCAGTACTTC,CASSPQGNARNEQYF,TRBV5-4,TRBJ2-7,-,-
TGTGCCAGCAGCTTTTCCGCGTCCATATATTTT,CASSFSASIYF,TRBV13,TRBJ1-3,-,-
TGTGCCAGCTCACCTGCCGACAGGGCAAGTGAAGCTTTCTTT,CASSPADRASEAFF,TRBV18,TRBJ1-1,-,TRBD1
TGTGCCAGCAGCTTAACGTCGACTTCTTCCGGCACAGATACGCAGTATTTT,CASSLTSTSSGTDTQYF,TRBV7-3,TRBJ2-3,-,-
TGTGCCAGCAGCTGGGGACTAGCTTACGAGCAGTACTTC,CASSWGLAYEQYF,TRBV5-6,TRBJ2-7,-,TRBD2
TGTGCCAGCGCCCGAGACTCACTAGCCAAAAACATTCAGTACTTC,CASARDSLAKNIQYF,TRBV6-5,TRBJ2-4,-,-
TGTGCCAGCAATGGCGGGAAGAAGACCCAGTACTTC,CASNGGKKTQYF,TRBV2,TRBJ2-5,-,-
TGTGCCAGCTCCACAGGGGTTTCCGGCAATCAGCCCCAGCATTTT,CASSTGVSGNQPQHF,TRBV18,TRBJ1-5,many,TRBD1
TGTGCCAGCAGCGGGTTGGGGCTTCAGCCCCAGCATTTT,CASSGLGLQPQHF,TRBV2,TRBJ1-5,-,-
TGTGCCAGCAGTTTGGGCTGGGGCAGGGGGCGGGACGAGCAGTACTTC,CASSLGWGRGRDEQYF,TRBV28,TRBJ2-7,-,TRBD1
TGTGCCAGCAGCGCGGGACTACCTAGGACTAGCGGGATTGGGGAGACCCAGTACTTC,CASSAGLPRTSGIGETQYF,TRBV7-8,TRBJ2-5,-,TRBD2
TGTGCCAGCAGCGTAGGAAGCACTAGCGGGGGGGATACGCAGTATTTT,CASSVGSTSGGDTQYF,TRBV9,TRBJ2-3,-,TRBD2
TGTGCCAGCAGCCAAGTTGGAACAGGGGATGAAGCTTTCTTT,CASSQVGTGDEAFF,TRBV3-1/TRBV3-2,TRBJ1-1,-,TRBD1
TGTGCCAGCAGCTTAGCGAGGACTAGCGGGGGGAGCACAGATACGCAGTATTTT,CASSLARTSGGSTDTQYF,TRBV7-8,TRBJ2-3,few,TRBD2
TGCGCCAGCGGTCAACAGGGGTACGGCACAGATACGCAGTATTTT,CASGQQGYGTDTQYF,TRBV5-1,TRBJ2-3,many,TRBD1
TGTGCCAGTAGTCCGGGACAGGGGGCCTACACCGGGGAGCTGTTTTTT,CASSPGQGAYTGELFF,TRBV19,TRBJ2-2,-,TRBD1
TGCGCCAGCAGTGGGACTAGCGGGGGATACGAGCAGTACTTC,CASSGTSGGYEQYF,TRBV5-1,TRBJ2-7,once,TRBD2
TGTGCCAGTAGTAAGGATCGAGGGGGAACCTATGGCTACACCTTC,CASSKDRGGTYGYTF,TRBV19,TRBJ1-2,-,-
TGTGCCAGCAGTTTTACGCCCAGAGCGGCTGGGGAGCTGTTTTTT,CASSFTPRAAGELFF,TRBV27,TRBJ2-2,-,-
TGTGCCAGCAGCTTAGAGGCGGGCGGCTACACCTTC,CASSLEAGGYTF,TRBV7-8,TRBJ1-2,-,-
TGTGCCAGCAGTTTTACGGAGCGGAATTCACCCCTCCACTTT,CASSFTERNSPLHF,TRBV27,TRBJ1-6,-,-
TGTGCCAGCAGCTTAAGCGGTAATGAAAAACTGTTTTTT,CASSLSGNEKLFF,TRBV7-6,TRBJ1-4,-,-
TGTGCCAGCAGCCAGGCACACAGGGGCTCCTACGAGCAGTACTTC,CASSQAHRGSYEQYF,TRBV3-1/TRBV3-2,TRBJ2-7,-,TRBD1
TGTGCCAGCAGGAGTGAGTACGAGCAGTACTTC,CASRSEYEQYF,TRBV25-1,TRBJ2-7,-,-
TGTGCCAGCAGCTTAGAAGCAGGGATAGGTAATTCACCCCTCCACTTT,CASSLEAGIGNSPLHF,TRBV27,TRBJ1-6,-,-
TGCGCCAGCAGCCTAACCGGACTAGTCGCTTACGAGCAGTACTTC,CASSLTGLVAYEQYF,TRBV5-1,TRBJ2-7,-,TRBD2
TGTGCCAGCTCACCGACACAGGGTTTTTATGGCTACACCTTC,CASSPTQGFYGYTF,TRBV18,TRBJ1-2,-,-
TGTGCCAGCAGCCACGGGACAGTGGGCTACACCTTC,CASSHGTVGYTF,TRBV3-1/TRBV3-2,TRBJ1-2,-,TRBD1
TGTGCCAGCAGCCAGGATGGACTAGCGGGGACGAACACCGGGGAGCTGTTTTTT,CASSQDGLAGTNTGELFF,TRBV14,TRBJ2-2,-,TRBD2
TGTGCCATCAGTGATACTAGCGGGAGGTATAGAGATACGCAGTATTTT,CAISDTSGRYRDTQYF,TRBV10-3,TRBJ2-3,-,TRBD2
TGCGCCAGCAGTGAGTCGACTAGTTCTACGGCGCAGTACTTC,CASSESTSSTAQYF,TRBV10-1,TRBJ2-7,-,-
TGTGCCAGCAGCTTAGCTAGCGGGAGTTTTCGGGAGCAGTTCTTC,CASSLASGSFREQFF,TRBV11-2,TRBJ2-1,once,TRBD2
TGTGCCACTTCTCCGACAGGGGTGGCCAAAAACATTCAGTACTTC,CATSPTGVAKNIQYF,TRBV6-5,TRBJ2-4,-,TRBD1
TGTGCCAGCAGCCATCTCCCGACCGAGGGCGAGCAGTACTTC,CASSHLPTEGEQYF,TRBV3-1/TRBV3-2,TRBJ2-7,few,-
TGCGCCAGCAGCCGGGGACCCTTGGGACTAGCGGGAGTCCGGGCAGATACGCAGTATTTT,CASSRGPLGLAGVRADTQYF,TRBV5-1,TRBJ2-3,-,TRBD2
TGTGCCAGTAGTCCCCAGGGACAGGGGTTTGTTCAGCCCCAGCATTTT,CASSPQGQGFVQPQHF,TRBV19,TRBJ1-5,-,TRBD1
TGTGCCAGCAGCCAAGACGGCCAGGGAATCTACAATGAGCAGTTCTTC,CASSQDGQGIYNEQFF,TRBV4-2,TRBJ2-1,few,-